This TCR beta chain was documented in a study of response to subunit inactivated influenza vaccine. TCRdb independently ran MiXCR on the RT-PCR reads; one entry per CDR3 protein. The data hold about 570,000 distinct CDR3 sequences, with 10% to 12% observed a single time. CDR3 size: 16 residues. V lost 4 bases to trimming and J lost 6 bases, with 21 bases between them. These data also featured in a second study, about T cells expressing NK-cell markers. From that study: Making the TCR beta cDNA relied on 5'RACE template switching with UMIs. According to the study, TCR beta repertoires originated from sorted CD3+CD56+NKG2C+, CD3+CD56+NKG2C- and CD3+CD56-NKG2C+ T cells. Several donors' CD3+CD56-NKG2C+ cells were dominated by the same clonotypes.

The receptor was isolated from a man aged 50 to 60 who received an inactivated influenza vaccine. The chain has TRBV12-3 or TRBV12-4 and TRBJ1-1, with D possibly matching TRBD1 (6 bases). Sequenced here: PBMCs from blood, sampled on the day of vaccination. The CDR3 nucleotides read TGTGCCAGCAGTTCCCGGGTTAGGGGGAATCGGGCTGAAGCTTTCTTT. Its protein product is CASSSRVRGNRAEAFF.